This TCR beta chain was sequenced during a study of beta chain features in type 1 diabetes. Turning to the study itself: Age, gender, cell numbers and subset yield matched between patients and controls.

This clone was seen only a few times. Its antigen is currently unknown. Reverse transcribing all isolated RNA meant expressed TCRB transcripts were sequenced. Profiling relied on immunoSEQ multiplex PCR, and the TCRdb table lists in-frame clones only, not all of them. Of roughly 230,000 clones listed, approximately 11% were seen once; the top ten hold around 0.017%. The CDR3 runs 16 residues. Germline lookup yields CDR1 GTSNPN and CDR2 SVGIG (reference sequence). V dropped 0 bases and J dropped 0; count of bases not matched to a gene: 5. Overall study results and limits: Type 1 diabetes patients had TCRB CDR3s that were shorter (moderately but significantly so) in all four CD4+ subsets. High-TCR-expressing cells could be over-represented by cDNA sequencing.

The sequenced sample consisted of naive CD4+ T cells from blood. The J gene is TRBJ1-5, the V gene TRBV30; 7 bases fit TRBD1. The TCR sequence derives from a man younger than 45 with type 1 diabetes. CDR3 DNA sequence: TGTGCCTGGAGTGTAGGAGGGGGCGGTAGCAATCAGCCCCAGCATTTT. Residues: CAWSVGGGGSNQPQHF. Complete variable domain (other parts from reference TRBV30 and TRBJ1-5): SQTIHQWPATLVQPVGSPLSLECTVEGTSNPNLYWYRQAAGRGLQLLFYSVGIGQISSEVPQNLSASRPQDRQFILSSKKLLLSDSGFYLCAWSVGGGGSNQPQHFGDGTRLSIL.